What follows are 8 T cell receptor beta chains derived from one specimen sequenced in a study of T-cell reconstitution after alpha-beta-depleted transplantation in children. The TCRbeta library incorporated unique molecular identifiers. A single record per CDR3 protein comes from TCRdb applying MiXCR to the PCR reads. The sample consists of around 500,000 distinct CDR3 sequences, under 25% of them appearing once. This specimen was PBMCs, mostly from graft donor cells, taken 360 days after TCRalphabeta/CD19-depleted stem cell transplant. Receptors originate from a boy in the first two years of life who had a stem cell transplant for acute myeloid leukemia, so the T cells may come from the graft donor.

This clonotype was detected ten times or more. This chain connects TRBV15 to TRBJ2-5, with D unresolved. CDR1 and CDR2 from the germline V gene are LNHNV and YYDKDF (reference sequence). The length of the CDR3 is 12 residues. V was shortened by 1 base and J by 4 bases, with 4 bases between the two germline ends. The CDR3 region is CATSRGLETQYF. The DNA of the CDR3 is TGTGCCACCAGCAGAGGGCTAGAGACCCAGTACTTC.

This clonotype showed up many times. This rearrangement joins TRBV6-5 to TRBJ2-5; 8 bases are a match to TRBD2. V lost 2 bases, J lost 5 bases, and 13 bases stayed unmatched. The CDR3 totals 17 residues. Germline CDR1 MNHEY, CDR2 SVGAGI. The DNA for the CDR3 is TGTGCCAGCAGTTACGCGGTCGGTGGCGGGGGGAGGGAGACCCAGTACTTC. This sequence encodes CASSYAVGGGGRETQYF.

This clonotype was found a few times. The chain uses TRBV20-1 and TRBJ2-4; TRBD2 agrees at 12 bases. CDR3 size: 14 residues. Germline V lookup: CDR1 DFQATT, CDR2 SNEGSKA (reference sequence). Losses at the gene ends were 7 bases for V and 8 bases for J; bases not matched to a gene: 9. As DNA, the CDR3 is TGCAGTGTTCGGACTAGCGGGGTGTCGGACATTCAGTACTTC. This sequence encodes CSVRTSGVSDIQYF.

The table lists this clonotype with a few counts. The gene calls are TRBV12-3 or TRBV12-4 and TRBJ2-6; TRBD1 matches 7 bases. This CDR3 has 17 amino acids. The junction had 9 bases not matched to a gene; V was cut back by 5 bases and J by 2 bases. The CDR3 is CASSRRQGVPGANVLTF. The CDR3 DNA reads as TGTGCCAGCAGTCGGAGGCAGGGGGTCCCTGGGGCCAACGTCCTGACTTTC.

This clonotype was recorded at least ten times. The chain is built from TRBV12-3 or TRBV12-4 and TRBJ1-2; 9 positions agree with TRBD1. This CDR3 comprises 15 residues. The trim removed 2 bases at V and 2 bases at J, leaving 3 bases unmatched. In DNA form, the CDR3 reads TGTGCCAGCAGTTTAACAGGGGGCCGGAACTATGGCTACACCTTC. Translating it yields CASSLTGGRNYGYTF.

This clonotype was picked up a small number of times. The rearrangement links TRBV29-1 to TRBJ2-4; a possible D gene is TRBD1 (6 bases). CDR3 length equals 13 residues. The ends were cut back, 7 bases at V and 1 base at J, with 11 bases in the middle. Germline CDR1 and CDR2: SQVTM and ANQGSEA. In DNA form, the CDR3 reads TGCAGCGCCCTTGACAGGGCCAAAAACATTCAGTACTTC. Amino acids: CSALDRAKNIQYF.

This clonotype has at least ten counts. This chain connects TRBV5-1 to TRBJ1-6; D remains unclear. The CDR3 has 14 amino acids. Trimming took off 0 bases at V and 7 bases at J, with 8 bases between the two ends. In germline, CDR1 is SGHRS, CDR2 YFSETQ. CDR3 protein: CASSLGNPNSPLHF. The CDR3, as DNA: TGCGCCAGCAGCTTGGGTAACCCGAATTCACCCCTCCACTTT.

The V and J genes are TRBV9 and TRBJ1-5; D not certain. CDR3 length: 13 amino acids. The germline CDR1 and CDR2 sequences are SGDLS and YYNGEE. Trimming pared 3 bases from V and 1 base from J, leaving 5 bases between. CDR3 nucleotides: TGTGCCAGCAGCGATGGAAGCAATCAGCCCCAGCATTTT. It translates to CASSDGSNQPQHF.